This TCR beta chain was observed in a study of cytomegalovirus exposure and HLA in healthy donors. General study results and limits: Further analysis was carried out later, and it showed several of the most significant clusters appearing linked to common viral pathogens. Reportedly, diagnosis of cytomegalovirus status by the classifier showed high specificity and sensitivity.

Details on this clone: No antigen is known for it.

The PCR ran on 60 Vbeta and 13 Jbeta primers. Assay used: immunoSEQ multiplex PCR; TCRdb lists only in-frame clones, some missing. The sample contains about 160,000 clones, under 90% of which appear only once. The CDR3 has 14 residues. J lost 6 bases, V lost 0 bases, and 2 bases had no gene match. Germline V lookup: CDR1 LGHNA, CDR2 YNFKEQ. The V and J genes are TRBV4-2 and TRBJ2-1, with 7 positions matching TRBD1. This clonotype was obtained from a man aged 18 to 29 in good health and CMV-seronegative. The material sequenced was PBMCs. The CDR3 loop reads CASSQDGQANEQFF. CDR3 coding DNA: TGTGCCAGCAGCCAAGATGGACAGGCCAATGAGCAGTTCTTC.